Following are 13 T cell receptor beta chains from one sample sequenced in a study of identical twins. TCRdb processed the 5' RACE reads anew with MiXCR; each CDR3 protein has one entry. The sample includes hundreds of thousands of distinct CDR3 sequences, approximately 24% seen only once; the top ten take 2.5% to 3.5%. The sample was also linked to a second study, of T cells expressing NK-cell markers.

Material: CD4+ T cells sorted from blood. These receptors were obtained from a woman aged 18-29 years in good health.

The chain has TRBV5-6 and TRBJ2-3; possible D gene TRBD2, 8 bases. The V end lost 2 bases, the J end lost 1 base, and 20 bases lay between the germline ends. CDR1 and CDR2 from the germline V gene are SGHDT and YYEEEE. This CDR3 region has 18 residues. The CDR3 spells CASSFLAGPGGGTDTQYF. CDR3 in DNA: TGTGCCAGCAGCTTCCTAGCGGGTCCAGGGGGTGGCACAGATACGCAGTATTTT.

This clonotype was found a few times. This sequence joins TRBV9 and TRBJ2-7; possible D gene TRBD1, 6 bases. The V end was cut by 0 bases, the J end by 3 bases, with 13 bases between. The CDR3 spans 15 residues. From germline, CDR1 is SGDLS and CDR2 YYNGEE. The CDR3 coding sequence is TGTGCCAGCAGCGTAGCTCAGGGACAATTCTACGAGCAGTACTTC. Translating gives CASSVAQGQFYEQYF.

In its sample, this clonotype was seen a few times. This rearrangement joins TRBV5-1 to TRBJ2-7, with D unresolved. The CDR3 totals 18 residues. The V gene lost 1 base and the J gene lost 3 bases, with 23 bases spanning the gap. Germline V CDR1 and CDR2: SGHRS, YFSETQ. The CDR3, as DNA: TGCGCCAGCAGCTTGTTGGTGGGATTGAATAGGGTCGGCTACGAGCAGTACTTC. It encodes CASSLLVGLNRVGYEQYF.

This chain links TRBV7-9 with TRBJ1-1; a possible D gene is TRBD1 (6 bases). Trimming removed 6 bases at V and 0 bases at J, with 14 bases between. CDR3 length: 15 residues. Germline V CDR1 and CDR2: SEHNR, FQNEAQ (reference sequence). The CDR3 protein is CASRPWDNLNTEAFF. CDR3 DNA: TGTGCCAGCAGACCATGGGACAATCTGAACACTGAAGCTTTCTTT.

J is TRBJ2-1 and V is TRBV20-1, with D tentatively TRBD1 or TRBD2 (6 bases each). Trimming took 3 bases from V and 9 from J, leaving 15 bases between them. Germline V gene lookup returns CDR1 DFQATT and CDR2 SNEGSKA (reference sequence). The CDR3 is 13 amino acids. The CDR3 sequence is CSASRGPASEQFF. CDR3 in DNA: TGCAGTGCTAGTCGGGGGCCGGCTAGTGAGCAGTTCTTC.

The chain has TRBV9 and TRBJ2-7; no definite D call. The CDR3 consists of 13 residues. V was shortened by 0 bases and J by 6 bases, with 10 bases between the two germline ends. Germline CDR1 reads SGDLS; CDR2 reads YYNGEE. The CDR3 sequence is CASSVAMRTEQYF. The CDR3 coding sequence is TGTGCCAGCAGCGTAGCTATGAGAACCGAGCAGTACTTC.

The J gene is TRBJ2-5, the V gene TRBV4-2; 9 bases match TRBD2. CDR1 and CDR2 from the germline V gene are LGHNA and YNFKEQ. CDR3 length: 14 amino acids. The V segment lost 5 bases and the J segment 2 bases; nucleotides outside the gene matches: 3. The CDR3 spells CASSKTSGQETQYF. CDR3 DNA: TGTGCCAGCAGCAAGACTAGCGGACAAGAGACCCAGTACTTC.

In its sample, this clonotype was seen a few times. CDR3 residues: CSARKGTSGSRETQYF. The CDR3 DNA is TGCAGTGCTAGAAAAGGGACTAGCGGGAGTAGGGAGACCCAGTACTTC. The V and J genes are TRBV20-1 and TRBJ2-5; 14 nucleotides agree with TRBD2. Germline CDR1 reads DFQATT; CDR2 reads SNEGSKA (reference sequence). The CDR3 runs 16 residues. V lost 2 bases and J lost 5; bases outside the gene matches: 7.

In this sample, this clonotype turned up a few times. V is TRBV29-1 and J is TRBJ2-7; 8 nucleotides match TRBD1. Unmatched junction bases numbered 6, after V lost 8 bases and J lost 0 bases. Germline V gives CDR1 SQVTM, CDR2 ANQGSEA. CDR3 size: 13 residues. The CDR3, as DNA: TGCAGCATAAGACAGGGGTTCTCCTACGAGCAGTACTTC. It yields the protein CSIRQGFSYEQYF.

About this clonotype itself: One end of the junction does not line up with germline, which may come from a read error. DNA of the CDR3: TGTGCCACCAGTCAACAGGGGGGTACCGGGGAGCTGTCTTTT. It translates to CATSQQGGTGELSF. The chain uses TRBV24-1 and TRBJ2-2; 8 bases align to TRBD1. Germline V gives CDR1 KGHDR, CDR2 SFDVKD. The CDR3 is 14 amino acids.

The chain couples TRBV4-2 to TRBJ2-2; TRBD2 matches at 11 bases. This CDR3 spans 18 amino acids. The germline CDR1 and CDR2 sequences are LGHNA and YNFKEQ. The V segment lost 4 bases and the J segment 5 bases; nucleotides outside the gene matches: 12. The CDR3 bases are TGTGCCAGCAGCCGGGAATTTAGCGGGGGGGGACCTACCGGGGAGCTGTTTTTT. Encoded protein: CASSREFSGGGPTGELFF.

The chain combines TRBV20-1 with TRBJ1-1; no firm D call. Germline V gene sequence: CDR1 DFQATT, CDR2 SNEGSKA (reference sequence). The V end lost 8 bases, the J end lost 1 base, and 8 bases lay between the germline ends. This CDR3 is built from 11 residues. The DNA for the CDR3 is TGCAGTTTTTTCCGGAACACTGAAGCTTTCTTT. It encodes CSFFRNTEAFF.

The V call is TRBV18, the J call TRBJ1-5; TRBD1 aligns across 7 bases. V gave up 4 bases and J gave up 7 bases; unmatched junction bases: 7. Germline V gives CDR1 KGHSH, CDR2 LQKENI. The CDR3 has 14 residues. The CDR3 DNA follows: TGTGCCAGCTCACGTGACAGGGAGGGACAGCCCCAGCATTTT. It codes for CASSRDREGQPQHF.